This TCR beta chain is drawn from a study of cytomegalovirus exposure and HLA in healthy donors. Findings and limits, study-wide: Common viral pathogens seemed to be connected with several of the most significant clusters, according to a later analysis. The study recorded around 160 TCR beta chains that were cytomegalovirus-associated.

While unrecorded immune exposures were likely, the donors were nominally healthy when sampled. Germline-derived CDR1 and CDR2 are KGHSH and LQKENI. V lost 1 base and J 3 bases, leaving 10 bases between the germline ends. The CDR3 spans 14 residues. Concerning this clone: The antigen is not known.

PCR used 60 Vbeta primers and 13 Jbeta primers. Sequenced by immunoSEQ multiplex PCR; TCRdb stores in-frame clones only, minus some. Among around 140,000 clones, 70% to 85% were seen once, and the ten largest hold over 9.5%. Sequences were obtained from PBMCs. The source of this sequence is a woman between 55 and 75 years old in good health and CMV-seropositive. The chain carries TRBV18 and TRBJ2-7; tentative D call: TRBD1 (7 bases). DNA for the CDR3: TGTGCCAGCTCACCACGACAGGGAGGCTACGAGCAGTACTTC. This translates into CASSPRQGGYEQYF. Together with reference TRBV18 and TRBJ2-7, the CDR3 gives the full variable domain: NAGVMQNPRHLVRRRGQEARLRCSPMKGHSHVYWYRQLPEEGLKFMVYLQKENIIDESGMPKERFSAEFPKEGPSILRIQQVVRGDSAAYFCASSPRQGGYEQYFGPGTRLTVT.